These 26 T cell receptor beta chains share one sample of origin, sequenced in a study of CD8 T cells in ankylosing spondylitis. TCRdb reprocessed the 5' RACE reads with MiXCR, giving one entry per CDR3 protein. The sample has 300,000 to 350,000 distinct CDR3 sequences, roughly 20% seen once. The sample was blood, either unsorted or a sorted T cell fraction (not recorded which). These receptors were collected from a female donor with ankylosing spondylitis or in good health (not recorded which).

The chain links TRBV5-5 to TRBJ2-3, with D perhaps TRBD1 (6 bases). Between the trimmed V and J ends, which lost 0 bases and 4 bases, there was a span of 9 bases. CDR1 is SGHKS and CDR2 is YYEKEE in the germline V gene (reference sequence). The CDR3 sequence is 14 residues long. CDR3 loop: CASSLEHRADTQYF. CDR3 nucleotide sequence: TGTGCCAGCAGCTTGGAGCACAGGGCAGATACGCAGTATTTT.

The chain uses TRBV12-5 and TRBJ2-5; D may match TRBD1 or TRBD2 (5 bases each). V was shortened by 5 bases and J by 5 bases, with 15 bases between the two germline ends. CDR3 size: 14 residues. Germline V CDR1 and CDR2: LGHNT, FRNRAP. The CDR3 spells CASGPRGGGETQYF. For the CDR3, the DNA is TGTGCTAGTGGTCCTCGGGGCGGCGGGGAGACCCAGTACTTC.

The J gene is TRBJ2-3, the V gene TRBV12-3 or TRBV12-4, with D possibly TRBD1 on 5 matching bases. Between the trimmed V and J ends, which lost 7 bases and 6 bases, there was a span of 20 bases. CDR3 length: 15 amino acids. The CDR3 DNA sequence: TGTGCCAGCAAACCCCAGGGTAATGTCCTCGATACGCAGTATTTT. Protein: CASKPQGNVLDTQYF.

In its sample, this clonotype was seen a few times. The chain is built from TRBV19 and TRBJ1-1; weak D call: TRBD1 (5 bases). V was trimmed by 3 bases and J by 5 bases, leaving 10 bases between them. The CDR3 totals 13 residues. Per the germline V gene, CDR1 is LNHDA and CDR2 is SQIVND (reference sequence). The CDR3 sequence: CASSIQRGTEAFF. The CDR3 region has the DNA TGTGCCAGTAGTATTCAACGGGGGACTGAAGCTTTCTTT.

The gene calls are TRBV7-8 and TRBJ2-3; D may be TRBD2 (5 bases). The CDR3 has 14 amino acids. The germline gives CDR1 SGHVS, CDR2 FQNEAQ. With 1 base removed from V and 4 bases from J, the gap between germline ends came to 9 bases. CDR3 DNA: TGTGCCAGCAGCTTAGGGCGGCGGGCAGATACGCAGTATTTT. Its translation: CASSLGRRADTQYF.

The CDR3 DNA sequence: TGCAGTGCTTGGACTTCCCCCGTCGACAATGAGCAGTTCTTC. The encoded protein is CSAWTSPVDNEQFF. The rearrangement uses TRBV20-1 and TRBJ2-1; weak D call: TRBD2 (5 bases). The CDR3 runs to 14 residues. The V end was cut by 5 bases, the J end by 5 bases, with 16 bases between. Germline V gene lookup returns CDR1 DFQATT and CDR2 SNEGSKA (reference sequence).

This clonotype has a handful of counts. The rearrangement uses TRBV12-3 or TRBV12-4 and TRBJ1-2, with D maybe TRBD1 (5 bases). The V end was cut by 2 bases, the J end by 8 bases, with 15 bases between. The CDR3 has 14 amino acids. The CDR3 region is CASSLRGRQYGYTF. DNA for the CDR3: TGTGCCAGCAGTTTAAGGGGCAGGCAGTACGGCTACACCTTC.

Turning to this clonotype: Compared with germline, one end of the junction differs, possibly owing to a read error. V gene TRBV7-7 combines with J gene TRBJ1-1, with no clear D. Germline V gene lookup returns CDR1 SSHAT and CDR2 FNYEAQ (reference sequence). The CDR3 length is 13 residues. The CDR3 nucleotides are TGTGCTAGCAGCCAATCTCCCGGCACTGAAGCTTTCTTT. Amino acid sequence: CASSQSPGTEAFF.

Only a few counts were recorded for this clonotype. The chain couples TRBV10-2 to TRBJ1-2; a possible D gene is TRBD1 (6 bases). The CDR3 length is 13 residues. V was clipped by 7 bases and J by 2 bases, with 11 bases between them. CDR1 and CDR2 (germline): WSHSY, SAAADI. This CDR3 reads CASTLQGNYGYTF. The CDR3 bases are TGCGCCAGCACCCTACAGGGCAACTATGGCTACACCTTC.

This clonotype was counted many times. The V and J genes are TRBV6-1 and TRBJ2-7; D gene ambiguous. CDR1 MNHNS and CDR2 SASEGT come from the germline V gene. Trimming stripped 10 bases from V and 1 base from J, with 20 bases between. This CDR3 comprises 15 residues. The CDR3 spells CATSSRPILSYEQYF. DNA of the CDR3: TGTGCCACCTCTTCTAGGCCGATATTATCCTACGAGCAGTACTTC.

This clonotype was found a few times. The chain is built from TRBV9 and TRBJ1-2; D unresolved. CDR3 length: 13 amino acids. The V end was cut by 6 bases, the J end by 8 bases, with 17 bases between. Germline V gives CDR1 SGDLS, CDR2 YYNGEE. The CDR3 here is CASNTLGSQGYTF. CDR3 DNA sequence: TGTGCCAGCAATACCTTGGGAAGTCAGGGCTACACCTTC. The full variable domain, in which reference TRBV9 and TRBJ1-2 provide the parts outside the CDR3, is DSGVTQTPKHLITATGQRVTLRCSPRSGDLSVYWYQQSLDQGLQFLIQYYNGEERAKGNILERFSAQQFPDLHSELNLSSLELGDSALYFCASNTLGSQGYTFGSGTRLTVV.

In this sample, this clonotype turned up many times. This chain links TRBV20-1 with TRBJ2-7; D unclear. Trimming removed 3 bases at V and 2 bases at J, with 8 bases between. Germline loops: CDR1 DFQATT, CDR2 SNEGSKA (reference sequence). There are 12 residues in the CDR3. In DNA, the CDR3 is TGCAGTGCTAGGGTCCCGGCCTACGAGCAGTACTTC. Translated, it gives CSARVPAYEQYF.

The rearrangement links TRBV28 to TRBJ2-5; D remains ambiguous. Germline-derived CDR1 and CDR2 are MDHEN and SYDVKM. Trimming removed 6 bases at V and 0 bases at J, with 8 bases between. This CDR3 has 13 residues. CDR3 DNA sequence: TGTGCCAGCAGGACGGCGAACCAAGAGACCCAGTACTTC. Protein sequence: CASRTANQETQYF.

This clonotype appeared a few times. V and J are TRBV7-2 and TRBJ2-5; D possibly corresponds to TRBD2 (6 bases). This CDR3 has 12 residues. Germline assignment: CDR1 SGHTA and CDR2 FQGNSA. V shed 5 bases and J shed 7 bases, with 11 bases lying between them. The CDR3, as DNA: TGTGCCAGCAGCCCTATGGGAGGGACCCAGTACTTC. Protein product: CASSPMGGTQYF.

This clonotype has more than one count but fewer than ten. The rearrangement links TRBV5-5 to TRBJ2-1; D assignment may be TRBD1 or TRBD2 (6 bases each). CDR1 and CDR2 (germline): SGHKS, YYEKEE (reference sequence). The CDR3 runs to 17 residues. V lost 2 bases to trimming and J lost 3 bases, with 18 bases between them. Here the CDR3 DNA reads TGTGCCAGCAGCTTTCTGGGGGGCGGGGTCGGCTACAATGAGCAGTTCTTC. It is translated as CASSFLGGGVGYNEQFF. The full variable domain, its missing parts supplied by reference TRBV5-5 and TRBJ2-1, is DAGVTQSPTHLIKTRGQQVTLRCSPISGHKSVSWYQQVLGQGPQFIFQYYEKEERGRGNFPDRFSARQFPNYSSELNVNALLLGDSALYLCASSFLGGGVGYNEQFFGPGTRLTVL.

This chain connects TRBV1 to TRBJ2-7; the table gives TRBD1 as D, unverified against the DNA. TRBV1 constitutes a pseudogene. CDR3 length: 12 amino acids. CDR3 sequence (DNA): TGCAGTCAGGGACAGGGGGAATACGAGCAGTACTTC. Its translation: CSQGQGEYEQYF.

The chain employs TRBV29-1 and TRBJ1-1; tentative D call: TRBD1 (6 bases). V was trimmed by 5 bases and J by 1 base, leaving 11 bases between them. Germline-derived CDR1 and CDR2 are SQVTM and ANQGSEA. This CDR3 contains 13 residues. The DNA of the CDR3 is TGCAGCGTTCTAGGGGGGGGGAACACTGAAGCTTTCTTT. Its translation: CSVLGGGNTEAFF.

The chain carries TRBV10-3 and TRBJ2-7, with 7 bases lining up with TRBD2. CDR1 is ENHRY, CDR2 SYGVKD, per germline. Losses at the gene ends were 5 bases for V and 0 bases for J; bases not matched to a gene: 19. The CDR3 consists of 19 residues. CDR3 DNA: TGTGCCATCAGTCAAGGGTCGAAGATAGCGGGTCCTAGCTCCTACGAGCAGTACTTC. This encodes CAISQGSKIAGPSSYEQYF.

J is TRBJ2-7 and V is TRBV24-1; possible D gene TRBD1, 5 bases. V shed 3 bases and J shed 3 bases, with 8 bases lying between them. CDR3 size: 13 residues. Germline assignment: CDR1 KGHDR and CDR2 SFDVKD. CDR3 protein: CATSDGHHYEQYF. CDR3 coding DNA: TGTGCCACCAGTGATGGACACCACTACGAGCAGTACTTC.

V usage is TRBV20-1 and J usage is TRBJ2-3; no firm D call. CDR3 length: 15 residues. Per germline, CDR1 DFQATT and CDR2 SNEGSKA (reference sequence). Trimming shortened V by 1 base and J by 3 bases, and 14 bases separated the two germline ends. The CDR3 loop reads CSARGLDDGTDTQYF. CDR3 coding DNA: TGCAGTGCTAGAGGGCTAGATGACGGTACAGATACGCAGTATTTT.

This clonotype was seen ten or more times. The J gene is TRBJ1-3, the V gene TRBV7-2; possibly TRBD1 for D (5 bases). V was trimmed by 5 bases and J by 4 bases, leaving 6 bases between them. This CDR3 comprises 12 residues. Looked up from germline, CDR1 is SGHTA and CDR2 is FQGNSA. The CDR3 protein is CASSPGGNTIYF. The CDR3 DNA is TGTGCCAGCAGCCCAGGGGGAAACACCATATATTTT.

This clonotype turned up a few times. The genes are TRBV5-6 and TRBJ2-2; D gene uncertain. The CDR3 runs to 15 residues. Germline CDR1 SGHDT, CDR2 YYEEEE. V lost 6 bases, J lost 2 bases, and 14 bases lay in between. CDR3 protein: CASTPRFLNTGELFF. The CDR3 nucleotides read TGTGCCAGCACCCCCCGGTTCCTTAACACCGGGGAGCTGTTTTTT.

The chain recombines TRBV5-1 with TRBJ2-1; D is unresolved. Germline V gives CDR1 SGHRS, CDR2 YFSETQ. This CDR3 contains 17 residues. V was shortened by 0 bases and J by 0 bases, with 13 bases between the two germline ends. In DNA, the CDR3 is TGCGCCAGCAGCTTGGCCTACGGTGGCCTCTCCTACAATGAGCAGTTCTTC. It codes for CASSLAYGGLSYNEQFF.

Only a few counts were recorded for this clonotype. The chain carries TRBV20-1 and TRBJ1-4; D is possibly TRBD1 (5 bases). The V end lost 0 bases, the J end lost 8 bases, and 10 bases lay between the germline ends. The CDR3 loop spans 13 amino acids. Germline V gives CDR1 DFQATT, CDR2 SNEGSKA (reference sequence). The CDR3 protein is CSAREGVREKLFF. CDR3 bases: TGCAGTGCTAGAGAAGGGGTGAGGGAAAAACTGTTTTTT.

The table lists this clonotype with a few counts. V usage is TRBV6-1 and J usage is TRBJ1-3; D is uncertain. CDR3 size: 14 residues. From germline, CDR1 is MNHNS and CDR2 SASEGT. V was pared by 6 bases and J by 0 bases, with 9 bases between. CDR3 protein: CASRIRDSGNTIYF. The CDR3 DNA follows: TGTGCCAGCAGGATAAGGGACTCTGGAAACACCATATATTTT.

This clonotype was seen at least ten times. CDR3 region: CSVVRGGDYGYTF. In DNA, the CDR3 is TGCAGCGTTGTCAGGGGAGGCGACTATGGCTACACCTTC. The J gene is TRBJ1-2, the V gene TRBV29-1, with D possibly matching TRBD1 (6 bases). The germline V gene encodes CDR1 SQVTM and CDR2 ANQGSEA. The CDR3 runs 13 residues. V was clipped by 4 bases and J by 3 bases, with 12 bases between them.